This T cell receptor beta chain was captured by sequencing in a study of brain T cells in children with intractable seizures. The junction had 5 bases not matched to a gene; V was cut back by 5 bases and J by 1 base. From germline, CDR1 is SNHLY and CDR2 FYNNEI. This CDR3 spans 15 amino acids. Some clones are missing from TCRdb's copy, which holds only in-frame ones; the method was immunoSEQ multiplex PCR. The repertoire holds 35,000 to 50,000 clones, with around 90% as singletons. The sequenced cases were selected for having the highest brain T cell transcript signatures. This TCR was sampled from a girl aged 2-15 years with tuberous sclerosis and intractable seizures. The starting material was peripheral blood, obtained at surgery. The genes are TRBV2 and TRBJ2-1; 7 positions match TRBD2. The CDR3 coding sequence is TGTGCCAGCAGTACCACTAGCGCGTCCTACAATGAGCAGTTCTTC. This sequence encodes CASSTTSASYNEQFF.